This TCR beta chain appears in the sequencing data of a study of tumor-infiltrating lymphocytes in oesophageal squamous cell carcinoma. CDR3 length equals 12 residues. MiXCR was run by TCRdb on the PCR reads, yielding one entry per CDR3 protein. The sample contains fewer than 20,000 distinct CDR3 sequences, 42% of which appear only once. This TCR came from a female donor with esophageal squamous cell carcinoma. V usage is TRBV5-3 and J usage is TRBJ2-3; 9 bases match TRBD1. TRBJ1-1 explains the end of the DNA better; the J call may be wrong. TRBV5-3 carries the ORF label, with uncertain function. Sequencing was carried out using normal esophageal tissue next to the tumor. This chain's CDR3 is CATGQGRTEAFF. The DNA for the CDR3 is TGTGCCACGGGACAGGGAAGGACTGAAGCTTTCTTT.